This paragraph covers one T cell receptor beta chain sequence. As yet, its antigen is unknown. Each CDR3 protein is one row after TCRdb ran MiXCR on the 5' RACE reads. The sample includes around 310,000 distinct CDR3 sequences, about 8.7% of them seen just once. The data originate from a study of T cells after yellow fever vaccination. The study, taken as a whole, reports: A large majority of primary-vaccination clones showed up again after the booster (roughly 95% CD4, 75% to 90% CD8). Though weaker, the secondary response peaked faster, on day 5 versus 15.

This TCR was sampled from a man between 18 and 29 years old who received the YFV17D yellow fever vaccine. The source was PBMCs, collected on the day of the first yellow fever vaccination.

CDR3 nucleotide sequence: TGTGCCTGGAGCCCAGACTCCTACGAGCAGTACTTC. Translated, it gives CAWSPDSYEQYF. The chain links TRBV30 to TRBJ2-7; D is uncertain. Trimming took off 3 bases at V and 0 bases at J, with 6 bases between the two ends. This CDR3 is built from 12 residues. Germline CDR1 GTSNPN, CDR2 SVGIG (reference sequence).